The sequence of this T cell receptor beta chain was determined in a study of chemoradiotherapy in HPV16-positive cancers. Study-level background: Functional T-cell assays on two HPV16-positive patients' cells defined candidate HPV-specific clones and common TCR motifs.

Libraries were prepared by immunoSEQ multiplex PCR; TCRdb keeps only in-frame clonotypes and omits some of them. Altogether around 5,000 clones are present, more than 85% being singletons, with the ten largest covering 2.4%. V was pared by 6 bases and J by 5 bases, with 7 bases between. Germline V gives CDR1 MNHNS, CDR2 SASEGT. The CDR3 runs 11 residues. To note about this clone: The antigen is not known.

The study, taken as a whole, reports: Candidate HPV-specific clones and E7-related TCR motifs grew in tumor during treatment.

Samples were taken several times over chemoradiotherapy. The sample was tumor tissue, taken from a patient who underwent chemoradiotherapy. The V and J genes are TRBV6-1 and TRBJ2-5; D not certain. This TCR was sampled from a human donor with HPV-associated anogenital cancer. The CDR3 protein is CASSHGETQYF. Here the CDR3 DNA reads TGTGCCAGCAGCCATGGGGAGACCCAGTACTTC.